This TCR beta chain emerged from a study of blood T cell repertoires in COVID-19. For the study at large: The origin of the acute and convalescent COVID-19 samples was the United States, Italy and Spain.

Trimming pared 2 bases from V and 4 bases from J, leaving 6 bases between. In germline, CDR1 is WSHSY, CDR2 SAAADI. CDR3 size: 12 residues. Clones were sequenced by immunoSEQ multiplex PCR, and TCRdb holds only the in-frame ones, with some missing. The table shows 250,000 to 300,000 clones, with roughly 90% occurring only once. The sample was peripheral blood. The sequence was obtained from a woman aged 30 to 39 with COVID-19, enrolled during active disease. This sequence joins TRBV10-2 and TRBJ2-7; D possibly corresponds to TRBD2 (6 bases). The CDR3 loop reads CASSEGGYEQYF. CDR3 sequence (DNA): TGCGCCAGCAGTGAGGGGGGGTACGAGCAGTACTTC.